The TCR beta chain described here comes from a study of vaccination and CD4 T cells after COVID-19. The CDR3 has 16 amino acids. V lost 5 bases and J lost 3; bases outside the gene matches: 9. From germline, CDR1 is MDHEN and CDR2 SYDVKM. One entry per CDR3 protein results from TCRdb running MiXCR on the PCR reads. The data show around 21,000 distinct CDR3 sequences, with 60% seen just once and 0.95% to 1.2% held by the top ten. The chain combines TRBV28 with TRBJ2-7, with 11 bases lining up with TRBD2. The TCR originated in a human donor who had recovered from COVID-19. Sequenced material: CD4+ T cells from blood, taken after SARS-CoV-2 vaccination. The CDR3 DNA follows: TGTGCCAGCAGTACGACAACTAGCGGGAGAATCTACGAGCAGTACTTC. Its protein is CASSTTTSGRIYEQYF.